This TCR beta chain appears in the sequencing data of a study of human T cells and chemical hapten exposure (dated by TCRdb to about 2021). Background for the entire study: For sensitization, 2% DPC in acetone was applied to a 2 cm by 2 cm area of upper inner arm skin. Throughout the roughly 24-week study period, patients were also given weekly therapeutic DPC doses on the scalp. Patch testing on the upper back used Finn chambers containing 0.01% DPC, with scoring done after 6 days according to International Contact Dermatitis Research Group standards. Most of the patients in the cohort were female, and the cohort covered alopecia areata with under or over 50% scalp involvement, alopecia totalis and alopecia universalis. Libraries were combined into a pool for sequencing, and differences in TCR yield between samples came mainly from small differences in library volumes within the pool. Peripheral blood TCR repertoire changes were tracked in vivo in alopecia patients during primary and secondary sensitization to the hapten diphenylcyclopropenone (DPC). Blood samples were taken from patients before sensitization (week 0) and then at 2, 6 and about 24 weeks after DPC sensitization. Twenty-nine alopecia patients gave blood for TCR sequencing at one to four time points (pre-sensitization, 2, 6 and 24 weeks). The paper as a whole reports these results and caveats: The number of PT1 expanded TCRs positively correlated with patch test score, significant at thresholds 8, 16 and 32 but not 4. After repeated subsampling, changes were observed in the strength of the expansion versus patch-test correlation and in the threshold at which the correlation became significant. Because every patient had alopecia, a presumed autoimmune disease, the patients' immune response might differ from that of healthy individuals. Significantly more large CDR3 similarity clusters were formed by expanded TCRs than by pre-sensitization or healthy control sets, consistent with antigen-driven responses. DPC sensitization did not change the number of TCRs with a frequency above 1 in 1000, and there was no evidence of changes in global repertoire structure.

The method was RACE. The instrument was a NextSeq 500. Library preparation attached unique molecular identifiers to individual cDNA molecules for quantitative, reproducible TCR counting. Each blood RNA sample was used to sequence both TCR alpha and TCR beta chains. The published analysis was carried out like this. Samples had a median of approximately 93,000 TCRs, with a range from roughly 23,224 to 750,000. The Decombinator software suite was used to annotate V, J and CDR3 in the TCR reads. For PS versus PT1 abundance plots, all samples were subsampled to the same number of TCRs (28,000). TCRs were defined as expanded if absent before sensitization and observed at least eight times at the 2-week time point. The public reads were reanalyzed by TCRdb: fastp trimming at Q25, MiXCR alignment, in-frame beta chains only. Each entry merges the rows of one CDR3 protein and shows their most common DNA and genes. It is TCRdb's table, rather than the study itself, that gives the V and J calls and clone size. Within this sample are about 380,000 distinct CDR3 sequences, with just under 6.5% of them counted one time only. The ten largest make up over 5.5% of the sample.

This clonotype was detected ten times or more. This receptor's antigen is unknown. No base quality information exists; no much larger clone differs at one position. The V end loses 6 bases and the J end loses 1 base, and a stretch of 9 bases separates them. From the cysteine through the phenylalanine, the CDR3 covers 13 amino acids. Just the 39-base CDR3 DNA is kept, in frame starting at base 1. The time point label, as the study defines it: patch test 2, 6 weeks after DPC sensitization. This sample's treatment or condition label indicates: therapeutic diphenylcyclopropenone sensitization with weekly scalp DPC. Blood at each patch-test visit was drawn before the patch test was applied. Eligible patients were aged 18 to 70, diagnosed with alopecia, deemed suitable for DPC therapy, and excluded if pregnant. Total RNA was extracted from unfractionated whole blood that had been collected in Tempus Blood RNA tubes.

The sequence joins TRBV12-3 or TRBV12-4 to TRBJ1-1; no D gene is confidently identified. The specimen comprised whole blood, sampled in connection with sensitization to the hapten diphenylcyclopropenone (DPC). The TCR comes from a young woman with alopecia areata. Some clones in this sample may be carry-over from other donors' samples. The CDR3: CASSRASNTEAFF. The sequence in DNA is TGTGCCAGCAGCCGGGCCTCGAACACTGAAGCTTTCTTT.